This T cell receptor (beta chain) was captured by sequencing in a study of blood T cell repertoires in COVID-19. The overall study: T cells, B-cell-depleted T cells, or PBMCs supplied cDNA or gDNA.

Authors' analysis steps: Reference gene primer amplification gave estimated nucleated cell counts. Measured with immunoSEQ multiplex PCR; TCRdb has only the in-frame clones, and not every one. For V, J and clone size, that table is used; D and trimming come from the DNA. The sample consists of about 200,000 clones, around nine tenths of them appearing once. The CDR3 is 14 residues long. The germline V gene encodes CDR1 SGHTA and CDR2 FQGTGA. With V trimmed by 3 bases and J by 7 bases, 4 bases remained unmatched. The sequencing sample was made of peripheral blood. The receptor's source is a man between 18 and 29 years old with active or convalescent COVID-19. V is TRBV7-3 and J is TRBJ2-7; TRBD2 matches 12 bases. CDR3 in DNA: TGTGCCAGCAGCTTGACTAGCGGGAGTTTGGAGCAGTACTTC. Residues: CASSLTSGSLEQYF.